One and the same sample provided the 20 T cell receptor beta chains below, sequenced in a study of T-cell memory formation after mild COVID-19. TCRdb re-derived calls from the 5' RACE reads in MiXCR, one entry per CDR3 protein. This sample has 350,000 or so distinct CDR3 sequences; over 10% occur once, and the top ten carry roughly a fifth. The specimen was PBMCs or a T cell subset sorted from them (not recorded which). Receptors originate from a man between 18 and 35 years old who had mild COVID-19 (a few samples of this study predate the infection). Cell type and time point are not known.

This clonotype occurred many times. The V and J genes are TRBV5-1 and TRBJ1-6; 7 bases line up with TRBD1. Germline V gene sequence: CDR1 SGHRS, CDR2 YFSETQ. CDR3 length equals 15 residues. V dropped 4 bases and J dropped 10; count of bases not matched to a gene: 11. The CDR3 DNA is TGCGCCAGCAGCGGAACCGGGACAGACGCGTCACCCCTCCACTTT. Encoded protein: CASSGTGTDASPLHF.

This clonotype was seen a handful of times. The J gene is TRBJ1-2, the V gene TRBV7-2, with D unresolved. This CDR3 region has 14 residues. Germline CDR1 and CDR2: SGHTA and FQGNSA. V lost 5 bases and J lost 2, with 12 bases in between. The CDR3 spells CASSQPGENYGYTF. CDR3 in DNA: TGTGCCAGCAGCCAACCAGGAGAAAACTATGGCTACACCTTC.

The V gene is TRBV4-3, the J gene TRBJ2-3, with D perhaps being TRBD1 or TRBD2 (5 bases each). CDR1 LGHNA and CDR2 YSLEER come from the germline V gene. V was pared by 0 bases and J by 4 bases, with 8 bases between. This CDR3 is built from 14 residues. Written as DNA, the CDR3 is TGCGCCAGCAGCCAAGACGGGGCCCCAGATACGCAGTATTTT. It codes for CASSQDGAPDTQYF.

The chain is built from TRBV5-6 and TRBJ2-6; no reliable D call. From germline, CDR1 is SGHDT and CDR2 YYEEEE. V shed 0 bases and J shed 0 bases, with 7 bases lying between them. The CDR3 spans 16 residues. The CDR3 here is CASSLGFTSGANVLTF. For the CDR3, the DNA is TGTGCCAGCAGCTTGGGGTTCACCTCTGGGGCCAACGTCCTGACTTTC.

This clonotype was recorded a few times. The chain links TRBV7-2 to TRBJ2-3; 11 bases line up with TRBD2. CDR1 SGHTA and CDR2 FQGNSA come from the germline V gene. The trim removed 3 bases at V and 5 bases at J, leaving 4 bases unmatched. The CDR3 loop spans 15 amino acids. This chain's CDR3 is CASSFVAGGRDTQYF. Here the CDR3 DNA reads TGTGCCAGCAGCTTCGTAGCGGGGGGGCGAGATACGCAGTATTTT.

The genes are TRBV5-4 and TRBJ2-3; 9 nucleotides match TRBD2. The germline V gene encodes CDR1 SGHNT and CDR2 YYREEE (reference sequence). CDR3 length: 15 residues. The trim removed 9 bases at V and 5 bases at J, leaving 13 bases unmatched. CDR3: CATYERGARIDTQYF. CDR3 DNA sequence: TGTGCCACGTATGAGCGGGGGGCCCGGATAGATACGCAGTATTTT.

This clonotype appeared many times. This chain links TRBV5-1 with TRBJ2-1; 8 bases are a match to TRBD2. V lost 5 bases to trimming and J lost 0 bases; unmatched junction nucleotides: 7. The CDR3 runs to 16 residues. Per the germline V gene, CDR1 is SGHRS and CDR2 is YFSETQ. CDR3 coding DNA: TGCGCCAGCAGGCCGGGGGGGGGAAGCTCCTACAATGAGCAGTTCTTC. It codes for CASRPGGGSSYNEQFF.

The chain employs TRBV5-5 and TRBJ1-1; D unclear. V was cut by 3 bases and J by 3 bases, with 15 bases left in between. The CDR3 is 15 amino acids. In germline, CDR1 is SGHKS, CDR2 YYEKEE (reference sequence). The DNA for the CDR3 is TGTGCCAGCAGCTCAACTGTCGGGTTCTACACTGAAGCTTTCTTT. It specifies CASSSTVGFYTEAFF.

The V gene is TRBV24-1, the J gene TRBJ2-3, with D possibly being TRBD2 (5 bases). V lost 3 bases, J lost 4 bases, and 13 bases lay in between. Germline V gene lookup returns CDR1 KGHDR and CDR2 SFDVKD. This CDR3 is 15 amino acids long. The DNA for the CDR3 is TGTGCCACCAGTGATCAGCACCCGCGGGCAGATACGCAGTATTTT. It encodes CATSDQHPRADTQYF.

This clonotype was seen ten or more times. V usage is TRBV9 and J usage is TRBJ2-1, with TRBD2 identical over 8 bases. Germline V gene lookup returns CDR1 SGDLS and CDR2 YYNGEE. The CDR3 runs to 11 residues. V lost 7 bases, J lost 7 bases, and 1 base stayed unmatched. DNA for the CDR3: TGTGCCAGCCGGGGGGGGAATGAGCAGTTCTTC. Amino acids: CASRGGNEQFF. Together with reference TRBV9 and TRBJ2-1, the CDR3 gives the full variable domain: DSGVTQTPKHLITATGQRVTLRCSPRSGDLSVYWYQQSLDQGLQFLIQYYNGEERAKGNILERFSAQQFPDLHSELNLSSLELGDSALYFCASRGGNEQFFGPGTRLTVL.

This clonotype was counted at least ten times. V is TRBV3-1 and J is TRBJ2-3; 7 bases map to TRBD2. The CDR3 length is 18 residues. The V and J ends lost 5 bases and 2 bases, in that order; junction bases with no gene match: 16. Germline V gene sequence: CDR1 LGHDT, CDR2 YNNKEL (reference sequence). The CDR3 nucleotides are TGTGCCAGCAGCGGGTTTGGTGGGGAGGGATCACCCACAGATACGCAGTATTTT. This codes for CASSGFGGEGSPTDTQYF.

This sequence joins TRBV5-6 and TRBJ2-4; no clear D. The germline CDR1 and CDR2 sequences are SGHDT and YYEEEE. CDR3 length: 12 amino acids. V was cut by 0 bases and J by 3 bases, with 1 base left in between. The CDR3 nucleotides are TGTGCCAGCAGCTTGGTCAAAAACATTCAGTACTTC. Amino acid sequence: CASSLVKNIQYF.

This clonotype appeared many times. The genes are TRBV10-3 and TRBJ2-7; D uncertain. The germline V gene has CDR1 ENHRY and CDR2 SYGVKD. Deletions cut 8 bases from V and 7 bases from J, with 15 bases between. This CDR3 spans 12 amino acids. The CDR3 nucleotides read TGTGCCATCGCAGGTGACGCTGGGGAGCAGTACGTC. Its protein product is CAIAGDAGEQYV.

This clonotype was observed many times. The chain is built from TRBV2 and TRBJ1-3; D might be TRBD1 (6 bases). CDR1 is SNHLY, CDR2 FYNNEI, per germline. The CDR3 has 14 residues. V was cut by 5 bases and J by 0 bases, with 8 bases left in between. As DNA, the CDR3 is TGTGCCAGCAGTACAGGGAGCTCTGGAAACACCATATATTTT. Residues: CASSTGSSGNTIYF.

This clonotype was seen a few times. The V and J genes are TRBV13 and TRBJ1-5; D is perhaps TRBD1 (6 bases). V lost 0 bases and J 7 bases, leaving 16 bases between the germline ends. CDR3 length: 16 amino acids. Germline V CDR1 and CDR2: PRHDT, FYEKMQ (reference sequence). In nucleotides, the CDR3 is TGTGCCAGCAGCTTAGGCCCAGGGACAAGGGCACAGCCCCAGCATTTT. This codes for CASSLGPGTRAQPQHF.

The sample holds many counts of this clonotype. The rearrangement joins TRBV29-1 to TRBJ2-7; 8 nucleotides align to TRBD2. V gave up 4 bases and J gave up 4 bases; unmatched junction bases: 9. The CDR3 consists of 14 residues. Germline CDR1 is SQVTM and CDR2 is ANQGSEA. CDR3 sequence (DNA): TGCAGCGTTGCGGGGGGGAGAGGACTGTACGAGCAGTACTTC. Encoded protein: CSVAGGRGLYEQYF.

This clonotype turned up a few times. The chain has TRBV3-1 and TRBJ2-7; 8 nucleotides match TRBD2. V trimming: 5 bases; J trimming: 3 bases; junction bases outside the gene matches: 9. From germline, CDR1 is LGHDT and CDR2 YNNKEL (reference sequence). The CDR3 is 15 residues long. The CDR3 nucleotides are TGTGCCAGCAGCACGGGGGGGGGAGACTACTACGAGCAGTACTTC. This sequence encodes CASSTGGGDYYEQYF.

The chain recombines TRBV7-2 with TRBJ2-3, with D perhaps being TRBD1 or TRBD2 (7 bases each). Trimming took off 5 bases at V and 2 bases at J, with 17 bases between the two ends. Germline V CDR1 and CDR2: SGHTA, FQGNSA. The CDR3 extends over 16 amino acids. The CDR3: CASSPIRGGNTDTQYF. The CDR3 DNA sequence: TGTGCCAGCAGCCCCATCAGGGGGGGGAACACAGATACGCAGTATTTT. Supplemented by reference TRBV7-2 and TRBJ2-3, the full variable domain reads GAGVSQSPSNKVTEKGKDVELRCDPISGHTALYWYRQSLGQGLEFLIYFQGNSAPDKSGLPSDRFSAERTGGSVSTLTIQRTQQEDSAVYLCASSPIRGGNTDTQYFGPGTRLTVL.

This clonotype has a handful of counts. The chain carries TRBV4-3 and TRBJ2-3; D may be TRBD1 (6 bases). Germline V gene data show CDR1 as LGHNA and CDR2 as YSLEER. V was pared by 0 bases and J by 4 bases, with 11 bases between. The CDR3 extends over 15 amino acids. The CDR3 protein is CASSQDIRGPDTQYF. In nucleotides, the CDR3 is TGCGCCAGCAGCCAAGACATCAGGGGTCCAGATACGCAGTATTTT.

This clonotype was found a few times. The chain combines TRBV6-1 with TRBJ2-5, with no clear D. The CDR3 sequence is 13 residues long. V was trimmed by 5 bases and J by 5 bases, leaving 12 bases between them. Germline lookup yields CDR1 MNHNS and CDR2 SASEGT. The CDR3 nucleotides are TGTGCCAGCAGTTTCGCGTTCGTCGAGACCCAGTACTTC. The encoded protein is CASSFAFVETQYF.